Shown below are 31 T cell receptor beta chains from a single sample sequenced in a study of CD8 T cells in Susac syndrome. cDNA came from approximately 0.5 to 1 ug RNA primed by random hexamers. TCRdb redid the calling of the immunoSEQ multiplex PCR reads with MiXCR, one entry per CDR3 protein. The sample lists about 130,000 distinct CDR3 sequences, around 94% seen once, with approximately 0.2% in the top ten. The sequencing input was CD8+ T cells from PBMCs. These receptors were obtained from a human donor with Susac syndrome.

J is TRBJ1-2 and V is TRBV6-1; D possibly corresponds to TRBD1 (5 bases). The V gene lost 5 bases and the J gene lost 3 bases, with 16 bases spanning the gap. The CDR3 has 15 residues. CDR1 MNHNS and CDR2 SASEGT come from the germline V gene. This CDR3 is CASSFPGREYYGYTF. The CDR3 nucleotides read TGTGCCAGCAGTTTCCCAGGGAGGGAATACTATGGCTACACCTTC.

The V and J genes are TRBV29-1 and TRBJ2-5, with D possibly TRBD2 on 6 matching bases. The CDR3 contains 13 residues. Between the trimmed V and J ends, which lost 7 bases and 2 bases, there was a span of 14 bases. CDR1 and CDR2 (germline): SQVTM, ANQGSEA. DNA of the CDR3: TGCAGCGGCCGGGGACGGGGGCAAGAGACCCAGTACTTC. Protein sequence: CSGRGRGQETQYF.

This chain uses TRBV30 with TRBJ2-1; maybe TRBD2 (5 bases). V gave up 5 bases and J gave up 8 bases, with 13 bases separating them. This CDR3 has 12 amino acids. Looked up from germline, CDR1 is GTSNPN and CDR2 is SVGIG (reference sequence). CDR3 residues: CAWGWGAHEQFF. The CDR3 nucleotides read TGTGCCTGGGGGTGGGGAGCGCATGAGCAGTTCTTC.

The J gene is TRBJ2-7, the V gene TRBV3-1; unclear D gene. Between the trimmed V and J ends, which lost 1 base and 3 bases, there was a span of 7 bases. Germline V gives CDR1 LGHDT, CDR2 YNNKEL (reference sequence). The CDR3 is 13 amino acids. As DNA, the CDR3 is TGTGCCAGCAGCCAAGGTTGGGGCTACGAGCAGTACTTC. Its protein product is CASSQGWGYEQYF.

This rearrangement joins TRBV4-2 to TRBJ2-5; 8 nucleotides align to TRBD1. In germline, CDR1 is LGHNA, CDR2 YNFKEQ. V trimming: 0 bases; J trimming: 2 bases; junction bases outside the gene matches: 14. The CDR3 length is 19 residues. The CDR3 DNA is TGTGCCAGCAGCCAAGATTTCTTACAGGACAGGGAATTTCAAGAGACCCAGTACTTC. It translates to CASSQDFLQDREFQETQYF.

The rearrangement links TRBV13 to TRBJ1-1; the match to TRBD1 covers 7 bases. The V gene end was trimmed by 1 base and the J gene end by 3 bases; junction bases not matched to a gene: 5. Germline values: CDR1 PRHDT, CDR2 FYEKMQ (reference sequence). The CDR3 contains 15 residues. CDR3 sequence: CASSLEGRGDTEAFF. The CDR3 region has the DNA TGTGCCAGCAGCTTAGAAGGCAGGGGGGACACTGAAGCTTTCTTT.

The J gene is TRBJ2-7, the V gene TRBV30; D is unclear. The CDR3 extends over 11 amino acids. The V gene's germline CDR1 is GTSNPN and CDR2 SVGIG (reference sequence). CDR3 nucleotide sequence: TGTGCGGCTGGGTCGAGGAACGAGCAGTACTTC. Its protein product is CAAGSRNEQYF.

The chain links TRBV28 to TRBJ2-7, with 7 bases that match TRBD2. Germline-derived CDR1 and CDR2 are MDHEN and SYDVKM. V gave up 6 bases and J gave up 6 bases; unmatched junction bases: 11. The CDR3 spans 14 residues. CDR3 DNA: TGTGCCAGCAGCCCCTTGGCCGGGGGGATCGAGCAGTACTTC. This encodes CASSPLAGGIEQYF. The variable domain in full, completed from reference TRBV28 and TRBJ2-7, reads DVKVTQSSRYLVKRTGEKVFLECVQDMDHENMFWYRQDPGLGLRLIYFSYDVKMKEKGDIPEGYSVSREKKERFSLILESASTNQTSMYLCASSPLAGGIEQYFGPGTRLTVT.

J is TRBJ2-6 and V is TRBV28; D uncertain. Trimming cost V 2 bases and J 0 bases, with 8 bases left between them. The CDR3 runs to 16 residues. The germline V gene has CDR1 MDHEN and CDR2 SYDVKM. The CDR3 reads CASSLGPRSGANVLTF. The CDR3 DNA reads TGTGCCAGCAGTTTAGGACCGCGCTCTGGGGCCAACGTCCTGACTTTC.

The chain has TRBV6-1 and TRBJ1-6; 9 bases align to TRBD1. With V trimmed by 3 bases and J by 9 bases, 6 bases remained unmatched. Per germline, CDR1 MNHNS and CDR2 SASEGT. This CDR3 is 15 amino acids long. CDR3 sequence (DNA): TGTGCCAGCAGTGAGAGACAGGGGGAAGGTTCACCCCTCCACTTT. Translating gives CASSERQGEGSPLHF.

The chain links TRBV9 to TRBJ2-1; 9 bases line up with TRBD2. From germline, CDR1 is SGDLS and CDR2 YYNGEE. V was pared by 4 bases and J by 1 base, with 6 bases of the junction left unmatched. The CDR3 totals 16 residues. The CDR3 spells CASSPLSGGSYNEQFF. CDR3 bases: TGTGCCAGCAGCCCCTTGAGCGGGGGGTCCTACAATGAGCAGTTCTTC.

CDR3 DNA sequence: TGCGCCAGCAGCCTACTCGGAGTTTGGCCAGATACGCAGTATTTT. Protein product: CASSLLGVWPDTQYF. The rearrangement uses TRBV5-1 and TRBJ2-3, with D hard to call. Per germline, CDR1 SGHRS and CDR2 YFSETQ. The CDR3 sequence is 15 residues long. V lost 4 bases and J 4 bases, leaving 16 bases between the germline ends.

DNA of the CDR3: TGTGCCACCTCACCCCGGGACGGCCCTTTCCAGCCCCAGCATTTT. This encodes CATSPRDGPFQPQHF. The chain is built from TRBV24-1 and TRBJ1-5, with a possible D match to TRBD1 (5 bases). Trimming removed 9 bases from V and 7 bases from J, with 21 bases in between. The CDR3 is made up of 15 amino acids. Germline-derived CDR1 and CDR2 are KGHDR and SFDVKD.

The chain combines TRBV19 with TRBJ1-1; D remains unclear. The V end was cut by 1 base, the J end by 4 bases, with 13 bases between. There are 15 residues in the CDR3. The germline V gene encodes CDR1 LNHDA and CDR2 SQIVND (reference sequence). CDR3 bases: TGTGCCAGTAGTATAGGTTTGGACGGGAGCACTGAAGCTTTCTTT. Protein: CASSIGLDGSTEAFF.

This clonotype came up once. The chain uses TRBV4-1 and TRBJ1-1; D might be TRBD1 (5 bases). Germline V lookup: CDR1 MGHRA, CDR2 YSYEKL. V was shortened by 3 bases and J by 3 bases, with 14 bases between the two germline ends. The CDR3 has 15 residues. In DNA, the CDR3 is TGCGCCAGCAGCCAGGACCAGGGACCTGACACTGAAGCTTTCTTT. Protein sequence: CASSQDQGPDTEAFF.

This clonotype was detected only once. The J gene is TRBJ2-2, the V gene TRBV4-3; D not resolved. V was shortened by 3 bases and J by 3 bases, with 8 bases between the two germline ends. Looked up from germline, CDR1 is LGHNA and CDR2 is YSLEER. This CDR3 region has 14 residues. The CDR3 DNA is TGCGCCAGCAGCCACTTAAGCGACACCGGGGAGCTGTTTTTT. It codes for CASSHLSDTGELFF.

This chain joins TRBV27 and TRBJ2-2, with unresolved D. In germline, CDR1 is MNHEY, CDR2 SMNVEV (reference sequence). There are 13 residues in the CDR3. Trimming took off 5 bases at V and 1 base at J, with 5 bases between the two ends. The CDR3 protein is CASSVENTGELFF. DNA for the CDR3: TGTGCCAGCAGTGTAGAGAACACCGGGGAGCTGTTTTTT.

This rearrangement joins TRBV5-1 to TRBJ2-7; the D is unclear. V lost 0 bases and J lost 3, with 10 bases in between. CDR3 length: 14 amino acids. Per the germline V gene, CDR1 is SGHRS and CDR2 is YFSETQ. CDR3 sequence (DNA): TGCGCCAGCAGCTTGGCGGGCAGGAGCTACGAGCAGTACTTC. Protein: CASSLAGRSYEQYF.

This clonotype was seen a single time. J is TRBJ2-4 and V is TRBV7-6; 8 nucleotides match TRBD2. Germline trimming cut 1 base from V and 3 bases from J; bases unmatched to any gene: 8. Germline assignment: CDR1 SGHVS and CDR2 FNYEAQ. The CDR3 has 17 amino acids. The CDR3 region is CASSLVAGGLDKNIQYF. The CDR3 nucleotides are TGTGCCAGCAGCTTAGTTGCGGGGGGCCTGGACAAAAACATTCAGTACTTC.

This chain joins TRBV12-5 and TRBJ1-3, with TRBD1 as a possible D gene (6 bases). Deletions cut 2 bases from V and 2 bases from J, with 10 bases between. CDR1 is LGHNT, CDR2 FRNRAP, per germline. This CDR3 comprises 15 residues. CDR3 amino acids: CASGLSGGPGNTIYF. In DNA, the CDR3 is TGTGCTAGTGGTTTGTCGGGGGGCCCTGGAAACACCATATATTTT.

The chain uses TRBV6-5 and TRBJ2-2, with no clear D. Germline V gene data show CDR1 as MNHEY and CDR2 as SVGAGI. V was pared by 7 bases and J by 1 base, with 7 bases between. The CDR3 covers 13 residues. The DNA for the CDR3 is TGTGCCAGCAAGCCGGGGAACACCGGGGAGCTGTTTTTT. This codes for CASKPGNTGELFF.

This chain links TRBV20-1 with TRBJ2-2, with 7 bases aligning to TRBD2. There are 13 residues in the CDR3. V dropped 5 bases and J dropped 1; count of bases not matched to a gene: 1. Germline V gene lookup returns CDR1 DFQATT and CDR2 SNEGSKA (reference sequence). CDR3 loop: CSAREENTGELFF. The CDR3 DNA reads TGCAGTGCTCGGGAGGAGAACACCGGGGAGCTGTTTTTT.

The chain is built from TRBV7-3 and TRBJ2-2; 9 positions match TRBD2. The CDR3 spans 17 residues. With 1 base clipped from V and 4 bases from J, the junction kept 7 bases outside the gene matches. Germline loops: CDR1 SGHTA, CDR2 FQGTGA. CDR3 DNA sequence: TGTGCCAGCAGCTTAAGGGCGGGAGGGCCTAGCACCGGGGAGCTGTTTTTT. The encoded protein is CASSLRAGGPSTGELFF.

The chain couples TRBV12-3 or TRBV12-4 to TRBJ2-1, with D perhaps being TRBD1 or TRBD2 (5 bases each). V lost 4 bases to trimming and J lost 0 bases, with 7 bases between them. This CDR3 is built from 14 residues. The CDR3 sequence: CASSWGSSYNEQFF. As DNA, the CDR3 is TGTGCCAGCAGTTGGGGGAGCTCCTACAATGAGCAGTTCTTC.

The V and J genes are TRBV5-1 and TRBJ2-1, with 7 bases aligning to TRBD2. The J segment lost 7 bases and the V segment lost 4 bases, leaving 17 bases of the junction unmatched. The CDR3 extends over 17 amino acids. CDR1 and CDR2 (germline): SGHRS, YFSETQ. The CDR3 is CASSAGFEAGFGNEQFF. The CDR3 bases are TGCGCCAGCAGCGCAGGGTTTGAAGCGGGATTTGGGAATGAGCAGTTCTTC. The full variable domain, in which reference TRBV5-1 and TRBJ2-1 provide the parts outside the CDR3, is KAGVTQTPRYLIKTRGQQVTLSCSPISGHRSVSWYQQTPGQGLQFLFEYFSETQRNKGNFPGRFSGRQFSNSRSEMNVSTLELGDSALYLCASSAGFEAGFGNEQFFGPGTRLTVL.

This clonotype was observed once. The V and J genes are TRBV6-7 and TRBJ2-7; 9 bases map to TRBD1. TRBV6-7 is classed as an ORF, of uncertain function. J gave up 9 bases and V 5 bases, and 8 bases lay outside the gene matches. The CDR3 totals 13 residues. The CDR3 region is CASSITTGGGQYF. The CDR3 DNA reads TGTGCCAGCAGTATCACTACAGGGGGCGGGCAGTACTTC.

The rearrangement links TRBV4-3 to TRBJ1-2, with D maybe TRBD1 (6 bases). With 0 bases removed from V and 0 bases from J, the gap between germline ends came to 14 bases. CDR1 LGHNA and CDR2 YSLEER come from the germline V gene. This CDR3 is built from 17 residues. CDR3 DNA sequence: TGCGCCAGCAGCCAAGATGCACCCGGGACAACTAACTATGGCTACACCTTC. The encoded protein is CASSQDAPGTTNYGYTF.

The V gene is TRBV27, the J gene TRBJ2-5; D remains ambiguous. Germline V gene data show CDR1 as MNHEY and CDR2 as SMNVEV (reference sequence). The germline V and J ends were trimmed by 3 bases and 0 bases, with 8 bases remaining between them. The CDR3 is 14 residues long. For the CDR3, the DNA is TGTGCCAGCAGTTTTTACAGAAACCAAGAGACCCAGTACTTC. It yields the protein CASSFYRNQETQYF.

The chain joins TRBV9 to TRBJ2-7, with D possibly TRBD1 on 6 matching bases. The CDR3 spans 15 residues. The V end lost 7 bases, the J end lost 3 bases, and 20 bases lay between the germline ends. The germline V gene has CDR1 SGDLS and CDR2 YYNGEE. CDR3 amino acids: CASQENHRGYYEQYF. CDR3 nucleotide sequence: TGTGCCAGCCAGGAAAACCATAGGGGGTACTACGAGCAGTACTTC.

This clonotype was seen a single time. The rearrangement links TRBV7-9 to TRBJ1-2, with D perhaps matching TRBD1 (6 bases). Trimming removed 0 bases from V and 2 bases from J, with 10 bases in between. CDR1 is SEHNR, CDR2 FQNEAQ, per germline (reference sequence). This CDR3 comprises 15 residues. CDR3 coding DNA: TGTGCCAGCAGCTTAGCACAGGGCCGGAACTATGGCTACACCTTC. This encodes CASSLAQGRNYGYTF.

V usage is TRBV3-1 and J usage is TRBJ2-2; 9 bases agree with TRBD2. The germline V gene encodes CDR1 LGHDT and CDR2 YNNKEL (reference sequence). V shed 0 bases and J 9 bases; nucleotides not matched to a gene: 8. The CDR3 consists of 16 residues. The CDR3 DNA is TGTGCCAGCAGCCAAGACGAGGTAGCGGGAGCCCGGGAGCTGTTTTTT. Its translation: CASSQDEVAGARELFF. The full variable domain, with the rest looked up from reference TRBV3-1 and TRBJ2-2, is DTAVSQTPKYLVTQMGNDKSIKCEQNLGHDTMYWYKQDSKKFLKIMFSYNNKELIINETVPNRFSPKSPDKAHLNLHINSLELGDSAVYFCASSQDEVAGARELFFGEGSRLTVL.